This T cell receptor (beta chain) was retrieved from a study of blood T cell repertoires in COVID-19. Study-level background: In each case, the material was cDNA or gDNA derived from T cells, B-cell-depleted T cells, or PBMCs.

As for this clone: Different DNA sequences within this sample yield the same CDR3.

Losses at the gene ends were 3 bases for V and 1 base for J; bases not matched to a gene: 7. This CDR3 contains 17 residues. Germline V lookup: CDR1 SGDLS, CDR2 YYNGEE. In assigning cohorts, the study relied on participant-reported clinical history. Two negative PCRs, clearance, or symptom resolution were required of recovered Cohort 3 donors. Authors' processing steps: It was from reference gene primer amplification that nucleated cell counts were estimated. The method was immunoSEQ multiplex PCR; TCRdb's version includes in-frame clones alone and lacks a portion of them. For V, J and clone size, that table is used; D and trimming come from the DNA. The table has 250,000 to 400,000 clones, around 86% seen once.

The sample taken for sequencing was PBMCs or T cells enriched from blood (not recorded which). The origin of this receptor is a man aged 55 to 70 who had recovered from COVID-19. This chain connects TRBV9 to TRBJ2-7; TRBD2 matches at 13 bases. CDR3 sequence reads: CASSAGLAGSTSYEQYF. Written as DNA, the CDR3 is TGTGCCAGCAGCGCGGGACTAGCGGGATCAACTTCCTACGAGCAGTACTTC.